One T cell receptor beta chain is described in this entry. Its antigen remains unknown. The record originates from a study of T cells in Graves' hyperthyroidism and ophthalmopathy. Findings and caveats of the study: Through a model of 13 V-J features, ophthalmopathy was separated from stable hyperthyroidism.

The investigators amplified TCR beta CDR3 regions from RNA transcripts. The TCR CDR3 first-round RT-PCR relied on the HTBI primer set. Using its own MiXCR run on the multiplex PCR reads, TCRdb lists one record per CDR3 protein. The sample holds nearly 600,000 distinct CDR3 sequences, approximately 15% seen once. The length of the CDR3 is 15 residues. Per the germline V gene, CDR1 is MGHDK and CDR2 is SYGVNS. The germline V and J ends were trimmed by 2 bases and 0 bases, with 11 bases remaining between them. The TCR comes from a woman under 40 with Graves' hyperthyroidism that later progressed to Graves' ophthalmopathy. Sequencing was carried out using blood. This chain connects TRBV25-1 to TRBJ2-7; D might be TRBD1 (5 bases). This chain's CDR3 is CASSERGLSSYEQYF. The CDR3 coding sequence is TGTGCCAGCAGTGAAAGGGGCCTGTCCTCCTACGAGCAGTACTTC.